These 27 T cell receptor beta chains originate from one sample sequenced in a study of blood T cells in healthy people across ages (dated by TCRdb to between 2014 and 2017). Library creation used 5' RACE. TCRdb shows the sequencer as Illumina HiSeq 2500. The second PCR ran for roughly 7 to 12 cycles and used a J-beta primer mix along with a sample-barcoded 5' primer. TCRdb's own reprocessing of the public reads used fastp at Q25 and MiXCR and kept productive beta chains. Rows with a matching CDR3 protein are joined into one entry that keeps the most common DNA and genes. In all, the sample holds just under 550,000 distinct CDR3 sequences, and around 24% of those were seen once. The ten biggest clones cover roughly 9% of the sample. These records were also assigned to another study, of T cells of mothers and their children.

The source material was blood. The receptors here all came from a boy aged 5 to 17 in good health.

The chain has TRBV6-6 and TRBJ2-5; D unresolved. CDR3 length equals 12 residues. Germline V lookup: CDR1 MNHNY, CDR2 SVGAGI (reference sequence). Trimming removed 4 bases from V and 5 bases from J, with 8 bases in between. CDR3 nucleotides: TGTGCCAGCAGTTGCTCGGGCGAGACCCAGTACTTC. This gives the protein CASSCSGETQYF.

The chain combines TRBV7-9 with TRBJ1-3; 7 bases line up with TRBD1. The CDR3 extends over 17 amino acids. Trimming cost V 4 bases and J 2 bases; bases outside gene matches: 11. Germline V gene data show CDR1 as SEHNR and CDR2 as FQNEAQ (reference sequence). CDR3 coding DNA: TGTGCCAGCAGCTCCCCGGGGAGGGGGCGACCTGGAAACACCATATATTTT. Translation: CASSSPGRGRPGNTIYF.

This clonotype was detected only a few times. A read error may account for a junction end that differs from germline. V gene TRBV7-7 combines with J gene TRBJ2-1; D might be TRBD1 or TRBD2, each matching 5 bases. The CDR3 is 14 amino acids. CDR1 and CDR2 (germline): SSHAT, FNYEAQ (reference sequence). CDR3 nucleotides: TGTGCTAGCAGCTCCGGGACCTCCAACAATGAGCAGTTCTTC. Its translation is CASSSGTSNNEQFF.

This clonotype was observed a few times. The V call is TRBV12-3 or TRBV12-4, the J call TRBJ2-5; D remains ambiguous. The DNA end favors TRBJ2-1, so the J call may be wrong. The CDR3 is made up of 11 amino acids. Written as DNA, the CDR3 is TGTGCCAGCAGTCCCCACATAGGGCAGTTCTTC. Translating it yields CASSPHIGQFF.

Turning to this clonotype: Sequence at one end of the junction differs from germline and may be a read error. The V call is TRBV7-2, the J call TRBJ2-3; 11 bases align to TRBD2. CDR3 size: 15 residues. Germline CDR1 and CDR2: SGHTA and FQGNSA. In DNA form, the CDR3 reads TGTGCCAGCAGCTTCCGACTAGCGGGGAGAGAGACCCAGTACTTT. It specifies CASSFRLAGRETQYF.

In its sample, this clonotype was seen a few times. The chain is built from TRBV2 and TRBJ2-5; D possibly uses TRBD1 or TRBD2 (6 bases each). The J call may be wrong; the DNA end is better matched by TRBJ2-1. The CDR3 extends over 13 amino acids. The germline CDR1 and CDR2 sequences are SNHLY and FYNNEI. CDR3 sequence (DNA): TGTGCCAGCAGCCCCGAGGGGGGAAATGAGCAGTTCTTC. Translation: CASSPEGGNEQFF.

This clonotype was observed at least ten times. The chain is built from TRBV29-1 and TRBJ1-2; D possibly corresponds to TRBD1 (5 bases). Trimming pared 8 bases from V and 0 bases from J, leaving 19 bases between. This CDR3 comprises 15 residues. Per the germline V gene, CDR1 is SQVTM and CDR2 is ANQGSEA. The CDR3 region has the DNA TGCAGCCGACCGAGGGGCGATGAACCTAACTATGGCTACACCTTC. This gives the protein CSRPRGDEPNYGYTF.

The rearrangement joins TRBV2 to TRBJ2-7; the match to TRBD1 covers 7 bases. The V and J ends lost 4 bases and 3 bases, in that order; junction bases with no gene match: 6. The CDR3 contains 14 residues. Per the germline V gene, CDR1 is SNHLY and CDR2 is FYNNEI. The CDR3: CASSGSAGGYEQYF. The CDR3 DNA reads TGTGCCAGCAGTGGTTCGGCAGGGGGCTACGAGCAGTACTTC.

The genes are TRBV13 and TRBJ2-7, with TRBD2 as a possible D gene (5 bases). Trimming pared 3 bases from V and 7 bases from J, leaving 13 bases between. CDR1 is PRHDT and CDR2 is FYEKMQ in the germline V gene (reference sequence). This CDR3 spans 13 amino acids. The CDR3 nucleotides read TGTGCCAGCAGCTTGGGAGCAGGCCCAGAGCAGTACTTC. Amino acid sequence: CASSLGAGPEQYF.

CDR3 in DNA: TGCAGCGTTGAAGGCGCAGAACGAACCTATGGCTACACCTTC. As protein: CSVEGAERTYGYTF. The rearrangement joins TRBV29-1 to TRBJ1-2; the D is unclear. V was shortened by 1 base and J by 4 bases, with 13 bases between the two germline ends. Germline V gene lookup returns CDR1 SQVTM and CDR2 ANQGSEA. The CDR3 totals 14 residues.

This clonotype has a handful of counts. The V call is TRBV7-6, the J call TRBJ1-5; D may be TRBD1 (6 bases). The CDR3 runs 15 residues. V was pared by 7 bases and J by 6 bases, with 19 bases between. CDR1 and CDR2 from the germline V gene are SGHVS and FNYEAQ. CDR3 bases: TGTGCCAGCAACCCTACCCCCGGACAGTCTCAGCCCCAGCATTTT. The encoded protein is CASNPTPGQSQPQHF. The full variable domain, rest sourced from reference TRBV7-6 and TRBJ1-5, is GAGVSQSPRYKVTKRGQDVALRCDPISGHVSLYWYRQALGQGPEFLTYFNYEAQQDKSGLPNDRFSAERPEGSISTLTIQRTEQRDSAMYRCASNPTPGQSQPQHFGDGTRLSIL.

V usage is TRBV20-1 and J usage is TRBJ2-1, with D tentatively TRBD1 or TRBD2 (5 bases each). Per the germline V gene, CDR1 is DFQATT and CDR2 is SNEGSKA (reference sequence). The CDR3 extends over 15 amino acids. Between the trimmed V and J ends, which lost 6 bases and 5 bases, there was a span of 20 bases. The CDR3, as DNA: TGCAGTGCGAAGGCCGGGACCGTAGGGAACAATGAGCAGTTCTTC. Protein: CSAKAGTVGNNEQFF.

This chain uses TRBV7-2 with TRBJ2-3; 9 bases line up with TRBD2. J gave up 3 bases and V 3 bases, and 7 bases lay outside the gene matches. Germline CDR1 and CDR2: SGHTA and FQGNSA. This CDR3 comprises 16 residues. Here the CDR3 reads CASSFRGGRGTDTQYF. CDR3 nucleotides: TGTGCCAGCAGCTTCCGGGGCGGGAGGGGGACAGATACGCAGTATTTT.

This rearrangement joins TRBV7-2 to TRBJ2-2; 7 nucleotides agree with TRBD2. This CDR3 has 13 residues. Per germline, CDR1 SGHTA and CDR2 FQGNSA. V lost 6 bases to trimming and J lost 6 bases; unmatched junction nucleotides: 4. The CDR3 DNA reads TGTGCCAGCAGGAGAGCGGGGCCCGGGGAGCTGTTTTTT. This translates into CASRRAGPGELFF.

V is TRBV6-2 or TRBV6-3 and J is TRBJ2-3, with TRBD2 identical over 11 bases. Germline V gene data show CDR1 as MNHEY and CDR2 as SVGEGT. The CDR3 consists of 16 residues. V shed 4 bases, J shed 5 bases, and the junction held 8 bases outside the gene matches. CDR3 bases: TGTGCCAGCAGTTCCCCCCTAGCGGGAGGTGGAGATACGCAGTATTTT. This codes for CASSSPLAGGGDTQYF.

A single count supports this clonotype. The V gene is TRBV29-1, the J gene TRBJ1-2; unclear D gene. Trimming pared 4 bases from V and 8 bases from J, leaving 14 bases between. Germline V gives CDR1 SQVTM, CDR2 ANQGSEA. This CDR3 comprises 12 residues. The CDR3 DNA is TGCAGCGTTGTCGTCCAAACGGGAGGCTACACCTTC. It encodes CSVVVQTGGYTF. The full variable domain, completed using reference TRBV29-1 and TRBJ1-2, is SAVISQKPSRDICQRGTSLTIQCQVDSQVTMMFWYRQQPGQSLTLIATANQGSEATYESGFVIDKFPISRPNLTFSTLTVSNMSPEDSSIYLCSVVVQTGGYTFGSGTRLTVV.

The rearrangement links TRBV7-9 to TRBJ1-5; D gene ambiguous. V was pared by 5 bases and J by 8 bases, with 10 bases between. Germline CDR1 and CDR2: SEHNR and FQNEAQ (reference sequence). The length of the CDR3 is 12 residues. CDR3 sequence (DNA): TGTGCCAGCAGCCAATGGGGTAAGCCCCAGCATTTT. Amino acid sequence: CASSQWGKPQHF. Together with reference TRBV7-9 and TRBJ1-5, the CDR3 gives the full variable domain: DTGVSQNPRHKITKRGQNVTFRCDPISEHNRLYWYRQTLGQGPEFLTYFQNEAQLEKSRLLSDRFSAERPKGSFSTLEIQRTEQGDSAMYLCASSQWGKPQHFGDGTRLSIL.

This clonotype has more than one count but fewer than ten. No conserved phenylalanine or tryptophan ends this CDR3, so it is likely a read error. The CDR3 region has the DNA TGTGCCAGCAGTTTAGGACAGGGAGGCAGCGAGCAGTACTCC. Translating it yields CASSLGQGGSEQYS. V usage is TRBV27 and J usage is TRBJ2-7, with 8 bases aligning to TRBD1. J lost 6 bases, V lost 2 bases, and 6 bases had no gene match. There are 14 residues in the CDR3. Per the germline V gene, CDR1 is MNHEY and CDR2 is SMNVEV (reference sequence).

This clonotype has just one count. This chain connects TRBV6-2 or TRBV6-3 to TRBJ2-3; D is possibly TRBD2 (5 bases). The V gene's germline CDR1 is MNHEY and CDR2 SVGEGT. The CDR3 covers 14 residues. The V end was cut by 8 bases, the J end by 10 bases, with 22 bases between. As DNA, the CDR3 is TGTGCCAGCTCAGCTGCCCGGGGTCGAGGCTCGCAGTATTTT. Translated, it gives CASSAARGRGSQYF.

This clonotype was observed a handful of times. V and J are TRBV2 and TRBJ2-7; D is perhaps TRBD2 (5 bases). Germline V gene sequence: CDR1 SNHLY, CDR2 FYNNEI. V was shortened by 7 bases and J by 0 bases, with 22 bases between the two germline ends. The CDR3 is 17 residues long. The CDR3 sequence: CASNFQPGTPLSYEQYF. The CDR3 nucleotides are TGTGCCAGCAATTTCCAACCGGGAACTCCACTCTCCTACGAGCAGTACTTC.

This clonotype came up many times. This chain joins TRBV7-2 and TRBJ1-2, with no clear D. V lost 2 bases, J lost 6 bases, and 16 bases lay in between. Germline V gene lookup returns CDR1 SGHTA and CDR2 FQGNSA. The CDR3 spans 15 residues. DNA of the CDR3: TGTGCCAGCAGCTTACAACAGAAAGATTGGGATGGCTACACCTTC. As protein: CASSLQQKDWDGYTF. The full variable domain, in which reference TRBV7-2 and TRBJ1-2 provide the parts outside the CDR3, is GAGVSQSPSNKVTEKGKDVELRCDPISGHTALYWYRQSLGQGLEFLIYFQGNSAPDKSGLPSDRFSAERTGGSVSTLTIQRTQQEDSAVYLCASSLQQKDWDGYTFGSGTRLTVV.

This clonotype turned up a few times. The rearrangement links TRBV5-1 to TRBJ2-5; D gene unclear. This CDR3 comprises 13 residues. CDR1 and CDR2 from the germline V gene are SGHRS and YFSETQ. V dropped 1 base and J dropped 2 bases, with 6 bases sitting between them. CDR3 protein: CASSLWEQETQYF. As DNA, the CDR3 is TGCGCCAGCAGCTTGTGGGAACAAGAGACCCAGTACTTC.

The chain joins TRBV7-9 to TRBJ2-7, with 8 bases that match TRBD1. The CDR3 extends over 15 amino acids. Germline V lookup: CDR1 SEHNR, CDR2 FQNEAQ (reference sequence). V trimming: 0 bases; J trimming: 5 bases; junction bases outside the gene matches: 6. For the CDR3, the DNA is TGTGCCAGCAGCTTAGCGTACAGGGGGAGGAACGAGCAGTACTTC. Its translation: CASSLAYRGRNEQYF.

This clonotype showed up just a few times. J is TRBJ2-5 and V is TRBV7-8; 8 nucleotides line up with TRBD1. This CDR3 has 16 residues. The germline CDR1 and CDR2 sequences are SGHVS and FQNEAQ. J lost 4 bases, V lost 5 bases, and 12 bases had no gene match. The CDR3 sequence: CASSQDRVSGGETQYF. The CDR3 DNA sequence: TGTGCCAGCAGCCAGGACAGGGTCAGTGGAGGAGAGACCCAGTACTTC.

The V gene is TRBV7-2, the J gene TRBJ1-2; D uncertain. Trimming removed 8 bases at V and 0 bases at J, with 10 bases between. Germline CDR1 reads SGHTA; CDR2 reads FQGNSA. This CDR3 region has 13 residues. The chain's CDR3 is CASGNSSNYGYTF. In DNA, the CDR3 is TGTGCCAGCGGGAATTCTTCTAACTATGGCTACACCTTC.

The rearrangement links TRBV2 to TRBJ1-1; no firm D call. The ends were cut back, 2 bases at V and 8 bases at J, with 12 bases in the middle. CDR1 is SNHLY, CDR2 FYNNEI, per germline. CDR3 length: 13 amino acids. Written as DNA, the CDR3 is TGTGCCAGCAGTGAACTTTTATTGTCCGAAGCTTTCTTT. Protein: CASSELLLSEAFF.

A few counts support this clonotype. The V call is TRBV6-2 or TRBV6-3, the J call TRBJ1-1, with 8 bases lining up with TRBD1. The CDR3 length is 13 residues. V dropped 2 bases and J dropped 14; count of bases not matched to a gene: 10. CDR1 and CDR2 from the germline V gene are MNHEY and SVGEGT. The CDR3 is CASSYASPTGEFF. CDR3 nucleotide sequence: TGTGCCAGCAGTTACGCTTCACCGACAGGGGAGTTCTTT.